A selection of T cell receptor beta chains follows, all from one sample in a study of early T cells in non-severe SARS-CoV-2 infection. TCRdb used MiXCR to reprocess the 5' RACE reads, holding one entry per CDR3 protein. Of under 60,000 distinct CDR3 sequences in the sample, less than 9.5% were seen once. Sequenced: whole blood. These TCRs come from an adult who was a healthcare worker with PCR-confirmed SARS-CoV-2 infection or an uninfected control (not recorded which). CDR3s include the opening cysteine and the closing phenylalanine or tryptophan. Each record gives: CDR3 DNA, CDR3 protein, J gene, clone size, V gene, D gene. The D gene is left open where the match is weak. Expanded clones are given a class, and other clones once, few, many or no size at all.

cdr3_nt: TGTGCCAGCAGAAGGGGGCGTACTGCGAACACCGGGGAGCTGTTTTTT; cdr3_aa: CASRRGRTANTGELFF; j_call: TRBJ2-2; clone_size: .; v_call: TRBV27; d_call: TRBD1
cdr3_nt: TGTGCCAGCAGCTTTATTAGCGGGAGTAATGTGGAGACCCAGTACTTC; cdr3_aa: CASSFISGSNVETQYF; j_call: TRBJ2-5; clone_size: many; v_call: TRBV7-6; d_call: TRBD2
cdr3_nt: TGCAGCGTTGAAGGGGCAGGGGGCGCTGGGAATGAGCAGTTCTTC; cdr3_aa: CSVEGAGGAGNEQFF; j_call: TRBJ2-1; clone_size: many; v_call: TRBV29-1; d_call: TRBD1
cdr3_nt: TGCGCCAGCAGCCAAGGACAGCTTATCACAGATACGCAGTATTTT; cdr3_aa: CASSQGQLITDTQYF; j_call: TRBJ2-3; clone_size: .; v_call: TRBV5-1; d_call: .
cdr3_nt: TGTGCCAGCAGTCCCTATAGGGGAGGGCCTGTTGAGCAGTTCTTC; cdr3_aa: CASSPYRGGPVEQFF; j_call: TRBJ2-1; clone_size: many; v_call: TRBV27; d_call: TRBD2
cdr3_nt: TGTGCCAGCAGCGTGACGGGACAGGGGGACAATGAGCAGTTCTTC; cdr3_aa: CASSVTGQGDNEQFF; j_call: TRBJ2-1; clone_size: many; v_call: TRBV9; d_call: TRBD1
cdr3_nt: TGCGCCAGCAGCCCCCTAATATCCGATGAGCAGTTCTTC; cdr3_aa: CASSPLISDEQFF; j_call: TRBJ2-1; clone_size: many; v_call: TRBV5-1; d_call: .
cdr3_nt: TGTGCCAGCAGTTTACTTCCGGGACAGGACCGGTACGAGCAGTACTTC; cdr3_aa: CASSLLPGQDRYEQYF; j_call: TRBJ2-7; clone_size: .; v_call: TRBV28; d_call: TRBD1
cdr3_nt: TGTGCCAGCGGAAATCAGGGGGGCACTGAAGCTTTCTTT; cdr3_aa: CASGNQGGTEAFF; j_call: TRBJ1-1; clone_size: many; v_call: TRBV6-1; d_call: TRBD1
cdr3_nt: TGTGCCAGCAGTTTTAGGACAGGGTACGATACGCAGTATTTT; cdr3_aa: CASSFRTGYDTQYF; j_call: TRBJ2-3; clone_size: many; v_call: TRBV27; d_call: TRBD1